This T cell receptor (beta chain) was sequenced in a study of OX40 agonist ivuxolimab in advanced cancers. For the study at large: Ivuxolimab was delivered to patients intravenously every 2 weeks at doses spanning 0.01 to 10 mg/kg. Study results and caveats: Some nonresponders also had low normalized T-cell clonal expansion. The antigens recognized by the expanded peripheral T cells, that is their antigen specificity, were not determined.

Method: immunoSEQ multiplex PCR; TCRdb's copy keeps in-frame clones and lacks some. Of about 71,000 clones listed, approximately 80% are singletons. Deletions cut 4 bases from V and 7 bases from J, with 18 bases between. Germline V lookup: CDR1 SNHLY, CDR2 FYNNEI. The CDR3 covers 15 residues. Turning to this clone: Its cognate antigen is unknown.

The TCR sequence derives from an adult with an advanced solid tumor such as melanoma, head and neck, liver or kidney cancer. This specimen was CD4+ or CD8+ T cells sorted from blood, taken in a trial of the OX40 agonist ivuxolimab. The genes are TRBV2 and TRBJ2-3; the D call may be TRBD1 or TRBD2 (6 bases each). This CDR3 reads CASSVTGAPPNTQYF. The CDR3 DNA follows: TGTGCCAGCAGTGTTACGGGGGCCCCCCCCAATACGCAGTATTTT.